This T cell receptor beta chain is from a study of Ad26.COV2.S vaccination and SARS-CoV-2 variants. About the research overall: Among those in the COV1001 Ad26.COV2.S trial arm was the donor. Intramuscularly, Ad26.COV2.S was given either once or twice, 56 days apart. General study results and limits: Following vaccination, spike-specific CD8+ and CD4+ T cell responses reportedly exhibited substantial breadth.

The CDR3 contains 11 residues. Germline CDR1 MNHEY, CDR2 SMNVEV (reference sequence). Trimming took 3 bases from V and 4 from J, leaving 2 bases between them. A note on this clone: Its target is not known.

Sample treatment: 19 received Ad26.COV2.S at low or high dose, single or two shots; about 5 received placebo; per-sample allocation not given. Sampling was done on day 63 after the first vaccine or placebo injection. The table came from immunoSEQ multiplex PCR; TCRdb's copy has only in-frame clones and leaves some out. The sample has approximately 340,000 clones; 85% are singletons. This chain connects TRBV27 to TRBJ2-3; D ambiguous. The clonotype comes from a person aged 18 to 65 who received the Ad26.COV2.S COVID-19 vaccine or a placebo. The sequencing here drew on peripheral blood, taken in a trial of Ad26.COV2.S vaccine versus placebo. DNA of the CDR3: TGTGCCAGCAGTTTTTCAGATACGCAGTATTTT. Its translation: CASSFSDTQYF.